Listed here is a single T cell receptor (beta chain). V was shortened by 0 bases and J by 0 bases, with 12 bases between the two germline ends. Germline CDR1 and CDR2: MNHNY and SVGAGI (reference sequence). This CDR3 is 16 amino acids long. The data derive from a study of beta chain features in type 1 diabetes. Each of the CD4+ naive, central memory, regulatory and stem cell-like memory populations was sorted via CD45RO/CCR7/CD25/CD127/CD95/CD27. As every portion of the isolated RNA was reverse transcribed, the sequencing read expressed TCRB transcripts. Method: immunoSEQ multiplex PCR; TCRdb's copy keeps in-frame clones and lacks some. Counted here are 350,000 to 400,000 clones, more than 12% occurring once; the ten biggest clones make up about 0.02%.

Sample: naive CD4+ T cells from blood. The chain uses TRBV6-6 and TRBJ2-7; D not certain. This receptor was obtained from a woman aged 18 to 35 in good health. CDR3 sequence reads: CASSYSIKTPSYEQYF. In DNA form, the CDR3 reads TGTGCCAGCAGTTACTCGATCAAAACACCCTCCTACGAGCAGTACTTC.